This TCR beta chain was recovered during a study of T-cell memory formation after mild COVID-19. Study-wide points: CD4/CD8 balance held among clones contracting day 15 to 85, and later expanders leaned CD4+.

There are a few counts of this clonotype. Its antigen is unidentified. Sample barcodes and UMIs were carried by the TCR alpha and TCR beta cDNA libraries that 5'RACE generated with constant-segment primers. TCRdb re-analysed the 5' RACE reads in MiXCR, keeping a single row per CDR3 protein. The profile covers 350,000 to 500,000 distinct CDR3 sequences, with around 20% appearing a single time and about 8.8% taken by the ten largest. From germline, CDR1 is LNHDA and CDR2 SQIVND (reference sequence). The length of the CDR3 is 12 residues. Trimming cost V 8 bases and J 6 bases; bases outside gene matches: 4.

This chain connects TRBV19 to TRBJ1-5; TRBD1 matches 7 bases. The source of this sequence is an adult woman who had mild COVID-19 (a few samples of this study predate the infection). Cell type and time point are not known. Sample: PBMCs or a T cell subset sorted from them (not recorded which). CDR3 loop: CASGDRGQPQHF. CDR3 DNA: TGTGCCAGTGGGGACAGAGGTCAGCCCCAGCATTTT. Drawing the rest from reference TRBV19 and TRBJ1-5, the complete variable domain is DGGITQSPKYLFRKEGQNVTLSCEQNLNHDAMYWYRQDPGQGLRLIYYSQIVNDFQKGDIAEGYSVSREKKESFPLTVTSAQKNPTAFYLCASGDRGQPQHFGDGTRLSIL.